The rows below give T cell receptor beta chains drawn from one sample of a study of blood T cell repertoires in COVID-19. Measured with immunoSEQ multiplex PCR; TCRdb has only the in-frame clones, and not every one. The sample has a few hundred thousand clones, 70% to 90% seen once; the top ten hold about 7.2%. The sequenced material came from PBMCs or T cells enriched from blood (not recorded which). These receptors all stem from a woman in her thirties or forties with acute COVID-19. The conserved cysteine and the conserved F or W are not part of the CDR3 here.

J,length,V,CDR3
TRBJ1-2,12,TRBV9,ASSWSIGGDGYT
TRBJ2-7,11,TRBV18,ASSPPTSDEQY
TRBJ1-3,14,TRBV5-1,ASSLNVGADGNTIY
TRBJ1-4,14,TRBV5-1,ASSLLGGQGAEKLF
TRBJ2-4,15,TRBV5-1,ASSLWPSGEAKNIQY
TRBJ2-7,12,TRBV7-3,ASSFRPGLLEQY
TRBJ1-1,13,TRBV10-3,AISPRQSTPVEAF
TRBJ1-1,14,TRBV6-2/TRBV6-3,ASSYRKGQGVREAF
TRBJ1-1,12,TRBV6-5,ASRPGQPGRFAF
TRBJ2-2,17,TRBV7-3,ASSYQGGLAGMNTGELF
TRBJ2-1,15,TRBV7-9,ASSSGQGAWGVNEQF
TRBJ2-1,14,TRBV19,ASSILSGSSGNEQF
TRBJ2-7,13,TRBV7-9,ASSLGLTGNYEQY
TRBJ2-7,12,TRBV28,ASSLSHYTSEQY
TRBJ2-1,12,TRBV29-1,SVVLGGSYNEQF
TRBJ2-3,16,TRBV15,ATSRLGTSGTFTDTQY